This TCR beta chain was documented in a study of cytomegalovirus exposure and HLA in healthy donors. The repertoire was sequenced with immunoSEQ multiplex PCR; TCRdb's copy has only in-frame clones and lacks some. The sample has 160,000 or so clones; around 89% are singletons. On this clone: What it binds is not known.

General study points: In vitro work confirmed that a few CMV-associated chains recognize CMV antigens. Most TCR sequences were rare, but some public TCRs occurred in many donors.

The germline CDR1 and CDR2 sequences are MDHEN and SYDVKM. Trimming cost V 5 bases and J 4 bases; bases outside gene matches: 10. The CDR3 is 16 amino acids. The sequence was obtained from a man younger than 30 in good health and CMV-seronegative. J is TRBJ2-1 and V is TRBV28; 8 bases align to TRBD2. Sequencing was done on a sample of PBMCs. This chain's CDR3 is CASSPFTGGRYNEQFF. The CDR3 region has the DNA TGTGCCAGCAGTCCCTTTACGGGGGGGCGGTACAATGAGCAGTTCTTC.